This T cell receptor (beta chain) was observed in a study of shared T cell receptors in the human thymus. Sequencing was performed with immunoSEQ multiplex PCR; in TCRdb, only in-frame clones are kept and a portion is missing. The sample has hundreds of thousands of clones; 87% are singletons. The J segment lost 7 bases and the V segment lost 6 bases, leaving 3 bases of the junction unmatched. Germline V gives CDR1 KGHSH, CDR2 LQKENI. The CDR3 contains 14 residues. The same data also contributed to another study, on human thymus T cells. From that study: Donors consisted of healthy Finnish infants (having corrective surgery for congenital heart defects). Thymus specimens were resections from corrective heart surgery. Within thymic and blood repertoires, V and J gene usage appeared to be biased. Related research described strongly overlapping thymic repertoires in unrelated people.

The rearrangement uses TRBV18 and TRBJ2-1; 13 bases align to TRBD2. The specimen sequenced was thymocytes. The sequence derives from a boy in the first two years of life with a congenital heart defect. The chain's CDR3 is CASSGLAGRNEQFF. The CDR3 region has the DNA TGTGCCAGCTCGGGACTAGCGGGGCGGAATGAGCAGTTCTTC.